Below are 20 T cell receptor beta chains sequenced from a single sample in a study of early stage breast cancer tumors. This table comes from immunoSEQ multiplex PCR, and its TCRdb copy is limited to in-frame clones, with some not included. The table records some 25,000 clones, 65% to 75% of them present only once. Specimen: breast tumor tissue. Source of these receptors: a person aged 55 to 75 with breast cancer.

This clone is a singleton in its sample. This chain joins TRBV6-6 and TRBJ2-2, with D maybe TRBD1 (6 bases). V lost 2 bases and J lost 3, with 13 bases in between. Germline V lookup: CDR1 MNHNY, CDR2 SVGAGI (reference sequence). The CDR3 is 16 amino acids. In DNA, the CDR3 is TGTGCCAGCAGTTACCAGGGGCAGGGGCACACCGGGGAGCTGTTTTTT. Its translation is CASSYQGQGHTGELFF.

This clone was seen once. J is TRBJ1-5 and V is TRBV18, with 7 bases aligning to TRBD1. CDR3 length: 15 amino acids. With V trimmed by 0 bases and J by 7 bases, 6 bases remained unmatched. Germline CDR1 KGHSH, CDR2 LQKENI. The CDR3 here is CASSPPSGGGQPQHF. CDR3 bases: TGTGCCAGCTCACCACCATCAGGGGGTGGCCAGCCCCAGCATTTT.

The V gene is TRBV5-8, the J gene TRBJ2-7; D is possibly TRBD2 (5 bases). CDR1 and CDR2 (germline): SGHTS, YDEGEE. CDR3 length equals 15 residues. V lost 0 bases and J lost 5, with 15 bases in between. Written as DNA, the CDR3 is TGTGCCAGCAGCTTGGGTCGAGCGGCAGGTCACGAGCAGTACTTC. Protein product: CASSLGRAAGHEQYF.

V usage is TRBV5-1 and J usage is TRBJ2-7; TRBD1 aligns across 10 bases. The ends lost 5 bases at V and 9 bases at J; junction bases unmatched: 8. Germline lookup yields CDR1 SGHRS and CDR2 YFSETQ. This CDR3 contains 13 residues. This chain's CDR3 is CASRRDRGSRQYF. In DNA, the CDR3 is TGCGCCAGCAGACGGGACAGGGGATCCCGGCAGTACTTC.

In DNA, the CDR3 is TGTGCCAGTGCACGCGAGCTATACACTGAAGCTTTCTTT. This sequence encodes CASARELYTEAFF. The chain employs TRBV14 and TRBJ1-1; D is uncertain. CDR1 and CDR2 from the germline V gene are SGHDN and FVKESK. The CDR3 spans 13 residues. V was clipped by 9 bases and J by 3 bases, with 14 bases between them.

The rearrangement links TRBV4-3 to TRBJ2-5, with no clear D. The germline V gene encodes CDR1 LGHNA and CDR2 YSLEER. V shed 0 bases and J shed 5 bases, with 10 bases lying between them. This CDR3 spans 14 amino acids. The CDR3 DNA reads as TGCGCCAGCAGCCAAGAAGCGTTTAGGGAGACCCAGTACTTC. It specifies CASSQEAFRETQYF.

This clone has only a few counts. CDR3 sequence reads: CASSLGPHGGGSLISETQYF. The CDR3 DNA reads TGCGCCAGCAGCTTGGGCCCCCACGGGGGTGGGTCCCTAATCTCAGAGACCCAGTACTTC. This rearrangement joins TRBV5-1 to TRBJ2-5, with D possibly TRBD2 on 6 matching bases. Germline CDR1 SGHRS, CDR2 YFSETQ. The CDR3 consists of 20 residues. V was cut by 0 bases and J by 4 bases, with 28 bases left in between.

This chain joins TRBV6-5 and TRBJ2-7, with 7 positions matching TRBD1. This CDR3 region has 14 residues. CDR1 MNHEY and CDR2 SVGAGI come from the germline V gene. Germline trimming cut 5 bases from V and 7 bases from J; bases unmatched to any gene: 11. The CDR3 region has the DNA TGTGCCAGCAGTACTTGGGACAGCCCCCGGGAGCAGTACTTC. This encodes CASSTWDSPREQYF.

In its sample, this clone was seen a few times. CDR3 protein: CASRADILSYEQYF. CDR3 DNA sequence: TGTGCCAGCAGGGCGGACATCCTATCCTACGAGCAGTACTTC. This sequence joins TRBV2 and TRBJ2-7, with D possibly being TRBD1 (5 bases). This CDR3 is built from 14 residues. The V end lost 6 bases, the J end lost 1 base, and 13 bases lay between the germline ends. Per the germline V gene, CDR1 is SNHLY and CDR2 is FYNNEI.

This clone was recorded only once. The chain recombines TRBV28 with TRBJ2-5, with TRBD2 matching over 8 bases. The CDR3 spans 16 residues. Germline CDR1 MDHEN, CDR2 SYDVKM. V shed 6 bases, J shed 5 bases, and the junction held 14 bases outside the gene matches. CDR3 sequence (DNA): TGTGCCAGCAGCTCTAGCGGGCATGGCGAAGTGGAGACCCAGTACTTC. It codes for CASSSSGHGEVETQYF. The complete variable domain, with remaining parts taken from reference TRBV28 and TRBJ2-5, reads DVKVTQSSRYLVKRTGEKVFLECVQDMDHENMFWYRQDPGLGLRLIYFSYDVKMKEKGDIPEGYSVSREKKERFSLILESASTNQTSMYLCASSSSGHGEVETQYFGPGTRLLVL.

The J gene is TRBJ2-3, the V gene TRBV7-3; tentatively, D is TRBD1 (6 bases). Germline loops: CDR1 SGHTA, CDR2 FQGTGA. Trimming left V 5 bases short and J 5 bases short, with 11 bases between. CDR3 length equals 13 residues. CDR3 DNA sequence: TGTGCCAGCAGCCCATACAGGGAAGATACGCAGTATTTT. Its protein is CASSPYREDTQYF.

Within the sample, this clone is medium-sized. The rearrangement joins TRBV28 to TRBJ2-7; 8 positions agree with TRBD2. Germline-derived CDR1 and CDR2 are MDHEN and SYDVKM. V shed 2 bases and J 1 base; nucleotides not matched to a gene: 7. The length of the CDR3 is 16 residues. CDR3 coding DNA: TGTGCCAGCAGTTTAGGGCTAGCGGGCTTTTCCTACGAGCAGTACTTC. The encoded protein is CASSLGLAGFSYEQYF.

The CDR3 DNA sequence: TGTGCCAGCAGGGACCGGGACAGGGGAAACGAGCAGTACTTC. Translation: CASRDRDRGNEQYF. This chain connects TRBV7-2 to TRBJ2-7; TRBD1 agrees at 10 bases. V was clipped by 6 bases and J by 5 bases; unmatched bases: 7. Germline CDR1 SGHTA, CDR2 FQGNSA. The CDR3 sequence is 14 residues long.

This chain uses TRBV5-1 with TRBJ2-5; 9 positions match TRBD2. The CDR3 is 15 residues long. Unmatched junction bases numbered 9, after V lost 4 bases and J lost 5 bases. Germline CDR1 SGHRS, CDR2 YFSETQ. The chain's CDR3 is CASSPAGGGTETQYF. The CDR3 region has the DNA TGCGCCAGCAGCCCGGCGGGGGGGGGCACGGAGACCCAGTACTTC.

This sequence joins TRBV20-1 and TRBJ1-1; no firm D call. The CDR3 spans 11 residues. The V end lost 6 bases, the J end lost 0 bases, and 5 bases lay between the germline ends. The germline V gene encodes CDR1 DFQATT and CDR2 SNEGSKA (reference sequence). The CDR3 bases are TGCAGTGCCTATATGAACACTGAAGCTTTCTTT. Translation gives CSAYMNTEAFF.

The rearrangement joins TRBV30 to TRBJ1-1, with TRBD1 matching 7 bases. The J segment lost 5 bases and the V segment lost 2 bases, leaving 11 bases of the junction unmatched. The length of the CDR3 is 15 residues. From germline, CDR1 is GTSNPN and CDR2 SVGIG (reference sequence). The CDR3 sequence is CAWSTIRGVDTEAFF. For the CDR3, the DNA is TGTGCCTGGAGTACTATCAGGGGGGTGGATACTGAAGCTTTCTTT.

This chain joins TRBV13 and TRBJ2-3, with 7 positions matching TRBD2. The CDR3 has 15 amino acids. V was clipped by 5 bases and J by 3 bases; unmatched bases: 8. Germline lookup yields CDR1 PRHDT and CDR2 FYEKMQ (reference sequence). DNA of the CDR3: TGTGCCAGCAGCCTACCCAGCGGGATGACAGATACGCAGTATTTT. As protein: CASSLPSGMTDTQYF.

There are a few counts of this clone. This chain connects TRBV28 to TRBJ1-1; D might be TRBD1 (5 bases). Trimming shortened V by 5 bases and J by 10 bases, and 17 bases separated the two germline ends. This CDR3 contains 13 residues. Germline lookup yields CDR1 MDHEN and CDR2 SYDVKM. CDR3 amino acids: CASSLGTLKGAFF. Here the CDR3 DNA reads TGTGCCAGCAGTCTCGGGACTCTCAAGGGAGCTTTCTTT.

The CDR3 reads CASSHAGEGGTQYF. In nucleotides, the CDR3 is TGTGCCAGTAGTCACGCGGGAGAGGGGGGTACGCAGTATTTT. The V call is TRBV19, the J call TRBJ2-3; tentative D call: TRBD2 (7 bases). The CDR3 is 14 amino acids. Trimming stripped 5 bases from V and 8 bases from J, with 17 bases between. Germline V gives CDR1 LNHDA, CDR2 SQIVND (reference sequence). Full variable domain (missing parts from reference TRBV19 and TRBJ2-3): DGGITQSPKYLFRKEGQNVTLSCEQNLNHDAMYWYRQDPGQGLRLIYYSQIVNDFQKGDIAEGYSVSREKKESFPLTVTSAQKNPTAFYLCASSHAGEGGTQYFGPGTRLTVL.

This clone was counted only a few times. The rearrangement links TRBV19 to TRBJ1-1, with D uncertain. Germline CDR1 is LNHDA and CDR2 is SQIVND (reference sequence). The CDR3 length is 14 residues. V was trimmed by 3 bases and J by 1 base, leaving 9 bases between them. CDR3 nucleotides: TGTGCCAGTAGTATCGGAGGTCAGAACACTGAAGCTTTCTTT. It yields the protein CASSIGGQNTEAFF.